A single sample gave rise to the 16 T cell receptor beta chains below, sequenced in a study of patients and donors after allogeneic stem cell transplantation (dated by TCRdb to 2020 to 2021). Libraries were prepared through RT-PCR. For sequencing, a NextSeq 550 was employed. The raw public reads went through TCRdb reprocessing: fastp at Q25, MiXCR clone calling, in-frame beta chains kept. Identical CDR3 protein sequences are pooled into one entry, listed with their most common genes and DNA. The sample yields approximately 160,000 distinct CDR3 sequences; approximately 28% were counted once. Approximately 3.5% of the sample is in the top ten clones. The sample was blood, either unsorted or a sorted T cell fraction (not recorded which). The receptors come from a human donor who was either an allogeneic HSCT recipient or a stem cell or donor lymphocyte infusion donor (not recorded which). It is not recorded whose cells these are; they may come from a transplant donor.

The V gene is TRBV25-1, the J gene TRBJ2-2; no definite D call. In germline, CDR1 is MGHDK, CDR2 SYGVNS. This CDR3 contains 14 residues. Trimming left V 1 base short and J 6 bases short, with 9 bases between. CDR3 bases: TGTGCCAGCAGTGAATCATTTAGGGCCGGGGAGCTGTTTTTT. This encodes CASSESFRAGELFF.

This rearrangement joins TRBV4-3 to TRBJ1-6; a weak D match, TRBD1 (5 bases). CDR3 length: 12 residues. V shed 6 bases and J shed 8 bases, with 8 bases lying between them. Germline CDR1 is LGHNA and CDR2 is YSLEER. CDR3 in amino acids: CASRRGDSPLHF. CDR3 DNA sequence: TGCGCCAGCAGAAGGGGAGATTCACCCCTCCACTTT.

This clonotype turned up a few times. This rearrangement joins TRBV5-1 to TRBJ1-3; D ambiguous. Germline CDR1 and CDR2: SGHRS and YFSETQ. The CDR3 sequence is 14 residues long. The V gene lost 0 bases and the J gene lost 2 bases, with 6 bases spanning the gap. DNA of the CDR3: TGCGCCAGCAGCTTGGGGGATCCTGGAAACACCATATATTTT. Protein: CASSLGDPGNTIYF.

The rearrangement uses TRBV20-1 and TRBJ2-5, with D possibly TRBD2 on 6 matching bases. There are 10 residues in the CDR3. Germline V gene lookup returns CDR1 DFQATT and CDR2 SNEGSKA (reference sequence). V lost 7 bases and J lost 5, with 8 bases in between. CDR3 in DNA: TGCAGTGTTCTAGCGGAGACCCAGTACTTC. Protein product: CSVLAETQYF.

The rearrangement uses TRBV7-9 and TRBJ2-7; possibly TRBD1 or TRBD2 for D (5 bases each). V was clipped by 5 bases and J by 4 bases, with 12 bases between them. The CDR3 loop spans 13 amino acids. Germline V gene data show CDR1 as SEHNR and CDR2 as FQNEAQ (reference sequence). The CDR3 sequence is CASSRDQIYEQYF. The CDR3 DNA reads as TGTGCCAGCAGCCGGGACCAGATTTACGAGCAGTACTTC.

In its sample, this clonotype was seen a few times. The rearrangement uses TRBV12-3 or TRBV12-4 and TRBJ2-2; 8 nucleotides agree with TRBD2. The ends lost 6 bases at V and 4 bases at J; junction bases unmatched: 7. There are 15 residues in the CDR3. The CDR3 DNA reads TGTGCCAGCAGCTCCGGACTAGCCCTCACCGGGGAGCTGTTTTTT. Protein: CASSSGLALTGELFF.

This clonotype has just a few counts. The rearrangement links TRBV2 to TRBJ1-5; D is ambiguous. Trimming took 3 bases from V and 0 from J, leaving 9 bases between them. Germline V gene sequence: CDR1 SNHLY, CDR2 FYNNEI. This CDR3 contains 15 residues. CDR3 amino acids: CASSEQNFSNQPQHF. Written as DNA, the CDR3 is TGTGCCAGCAGTGAGCAGAATTTTAGCAATCAGCCCCAGCATTTT.

V is TRBV12-3 or TRBV12-4 and J is TRBJ2-1; 12 bases match TRBD2. Trimming took 3 bases from V and 5 from J; bases not matched to a gene: 11. The CDR3 runs 18 residues. The CDR3 loop reads CASSLVKRGLAGNNEQFF. The CDR3, as DNA: TGTGCCAGCAGTTTGGTGAAAAGAGGACTAGCGGGAAACAATGAGCAGTTCTTC.

This clonotype is a singleton in its sample. V and J are TRBV6-6 and TRBJ1-2; TRBD1 matches at 7 bases. After removal of 4 bases from V and 8 bases from J, the junction contained 4 bases not matched to a gene. The CDR3 extends over 12 amino acids. Per the germline V gene, CDR1 is MNHNY and CDR2 is SVGAGI (reference sequence). The CDR3 bases are TGTGCCAGCAGTTTGTCAGGGGGAGGCTACACCTTC. This translates into CASSLSGGGYTF.

The chain joins TRBV20-1 to TRBJ2-5; the D gene is possibly TRBD2 (6 bases). The CDR3 runs 13 residues. V lost 6 bases, J lost 6 bases, and 17 bases lay in between. Germline V gives CDR1 DFQATT, CDR2 SNEGSKA (reference sequence). DNA of the CDR3: TGCAGTGCGACCTCGACTAGTCAAAAGACCCAGTACTTC. It specifies CSATSTSQKTQYF.

The chain recombines TRBV2 with TRBJ2-1, with a possible D match to TRBD2 (6 bases). Germline CDR1 and CDR2: SNHLY and FYNNEI. The CDR3 has 15 residues. Trimming stripped 6 bases from V and 6 bases from J, with 18 bases between. CDR3 amino acids: CASSESYFSGNEQFF. The CDR3 nucleotides are TGTGCCAGCAGCGAATCCTACTTTAGCGGCAATGAGCAGTTCTTC.

The chain carries TRBV12-3 or TRBV12-4 and TRBJ2-1, with 7 nucleotides matching TRBD2. This CDR3 has 15 amino acids. J was trimmed by 5 bases and V by 4 bases; bases with no gene match: 8. CDR3 in DNA: TGTGCCAGCAGTTCCCTGACTAGCATACACAATGAGCAGTTCTTC. It specifies CASSSLTSIHNEQFF.

This clonotype showed up many times. This chain connects TRBV4-1 to TRBJ1-4; 11 bases align to TRBD1. CDR1 is MGHRA and CDR2 is YSYEKL in the germline V gene. The trim removed 4 bases at V and 8 bases at J, leaving 3 bases unmatched. The CDR3 length is 14 residues. In nucleotides, the CDR3 is TGCGCCAGCAGCCCGAGGACAGGGGGCGAAAAACTGTTTTTT. Translation: CASSPRTGGEKLFF.

This clonotype has only a few counts. The rearrangement uses TRBV12-3 or TRBV12-4 and TRBJ1-2; TRBD1 agrees at 8 bases. CDR3 length: 13 amino acids. The junction had 4 bases not matched to a gene; V was cut back by 3 bases and J by 7 bases. The chain's CDR3 is CASSFQGAIGYTF. CDR3 sequence (DNA): TGTGCCAGCAGTTTTCAGGGGGCAATTGGCTACACCTTC.

The chain is built from TRBV10-3 and TRBJ2-7; 7 bases map to TRBD1. Trimming cost V 3 bases and J 0 bases; bases outside gene matches: 5. CDR1 and CDR2 from the germline V gene are ENHRY and SYGVKD. The CDR3 is 15 amino acids. The CDR3 nucleotides read TGTGCCATCAGTGACAGGACAGGTAGCTCCTACGAGCAGTACTTC. It yields the protein CAISDRTGSSYEQYF.

This clonotype was counted a few times. The chain links TRBV28 to TRBJ2-7; 7 nucleotides match TRBD2. The CDR3 has 18 amino acids. The V gene's germline CDR1 is MDHEN and CDR2 SYDVKM. Unmatched junction bases numbered 18, after V lost 7 bases and J lost 0 bases. CDR3 sequence: CASIDLPFSGSSSYEQYF. Here the CDR3 DNA reads TGTGCCAGCATCGACTTACCCTTTAGCGGGTCGAGCTCCTACGAGCAGTACTTC.